A single sample gave rise to the 19 T cell receptor beta chains below, sequenced in a study of T cell changes during pregnancy in multiple sclerosis. Assay: immunoSEQ multiplex PCR; the TCRdb copy retains only in-frame clones and omits some. The sample carries 70,000 to 90,000 clones, 80% to 95% recorded once. The specimen was peripheral blood, collected in the first trimester of pregnancy. The origin of the receptors is a female donor with multiple sclerosis, enrolled in a pregnancy study.

The chain links TRBV2 to TRBJ1-2; a possible D gene is TRBD1 (5 bases). Trimming shortened V by 8 bases and J by 8 bases, and 18 bases separated the two germline ends. Germline values: CDR1 SNHLY, CDR2 FYNNEI. This CDR3 spans 13 amino acids. This CDR3 reads CASPARGFEGYTF. In DNA, the CDR3 is TGTGCCAGCCCCGCGCGGGGGTTTGAGGGCTACACCTTC.

This clone occurred a few times. This chain joins TRBV10-3 and TRBJ2-5; TRBD2 agrees at 7 bases. Germline V lookup: CDR1 ENHRY, CDR2 SYGVKD. The CDR3 consists of 16 residues. The V and J ends lost 8 bases and 2 bases, in that order; junction bases with no gene match: 14. The CDR3 DNA reads as TGTGCCATCCGGCCGGGAGGCCTATGGGGGCAAGAGACCCAGTACTTC. It yields the protein CAIRPGGLWGQETQYF.

This chain uses TRBV5-1 with TRBJ2-7; no clear D gene. CDR1 and CDR2 from the germline V gene are SGHRS and YFSETQ. The CDR3 totals 12 residues. Trimming left V 0 bases short and J 7 bases short, with 8 bases between. The CDR3 region is CASSLERDEQYF. In DNA, the CDR3 is TGCGCCAGCAGCTTGGAGCGAGATGAGCAGTACTTC.

The CDR3 nucleotides are TGTGCCAGCAGTTACCCGACTAGCGGGGTCTACGAGCAGTACTTC. Translated: CASSYPTSGVYEQYF. The chain employs TRBV28 and TRBJ2-7, with TRBD2 matching 11 bases. Germline assignment: CDR1 MDHEN and CDR2 SYDVKM. This CDR3 spans 15 amino acids. With V trimmed by 4 bases and J by 3 bases, 5 bases remained unmatched.

The rearrangement links TRBV27 to TRBJ2-7; perhaps TRBD2 as D (5 bases). Per the germline V gene, CDR1 is MNHEY and CDR2 is SMNVEV (reference sequence). The length of the CDR3 is 15 residues. With 7 bases removed from V and 0 bases from J, the gap between germline ends came to 16 bases. The CDR3 nucleotides read TGTGCCAGCAAAATCTCCTTGGGGAGCTCCTACGAGCAGTACTTC. Protein: CASKISLGSSYEQYF.

The rearrangement joins TRBV27 to TRBJ2-1; 12 bases match TRBD2. J gave up 5 bases and V 6 bases, and 5 bases lay outside the gene matches. In germline, CDR1 is MNHEY, CDR2 SMNVEV (reference sequence). CDR3 length: 15 residues. The DNA for the CDR3 is TGTGCCAGCAGAAACGGACTAGCGGGAAACAATGAGCAGTTCTTC. Its protein product is CASRNGLAGNNEQFF.

J is TRBJ1-5 and V is TRBV5-5; 7 bases agree with TRBD1. Looked up from germline, CDR1 is SGHKS and CDR2 is YYEKEE (reference sequence). The CDR3 totals 17 residues. Trimming removed 2 bases from V and 4 bases from J; junction bases left unmatched: 12. The CDR3 here is CASSFSPTGTANQPQHF. The DNA for the CDR3 is TGTGCCAGCAGCTTTTCCCCCACCGGGACAGCTAATCAGCCCCAGCATTTT.

The chain combines TRBV25-1 with TRBJ1-5; D possibly corresponds to TRBD1 (6 bases). This CDR3 region has 15 residues. Germline loops: CDR1 MGHDK, CDR2 SYGVNS. With 3 bases removed from V and 1 base from J, the gap between germline ends came to 10 bases. CDR3 nucleotide sequence: TGTGCCAGCAGTGACGGCAGGGGCAGCAATCAGCCCCAGCATTTT. Its translation: CASSDGRGSNQPQHF.

This clone came up once. The rearrangement links TRBV11-1 to TRBJ2-2; D unresolved. This CDR3 region has 15 residues. The germline CDR1 and CDR2 sequences are SGHAT and FQDESV (reference sequence). V lost 1 base, J lost 1 base, and 7 bases lay in between. The CDR3 nucleotides read TGTGCCAGCAGCTTAGGTTGGAGGAACACCGGGGAGCTGTTTTTT. Residues: CASSLGWRNTGELFF.

The V and J genes are TRBV6-5 and TRBJ1-2; D not certain. Germline assignment: CDR1 MNHEY and CDR2 SVGAGI. This CDR3 has 13 residues. Trimming removed 0 bases from V and 7 bases from J, with 9 bases in between. CDR3 sequence: CASSYSISVGYTF. CDR3 nucleotide sequence: TGTGCCAGCAGTTACTCGATCTCGGTTGGCTACACCTTC.

This chain links TRBV23-1 with TRBJ1-5; tentatively, D is TRBD1 (6 bases). TRBV23-1 is filed as an ORF, its function uncertain. The CDR3 sequence is 15 residues long. V was shortened by 0 bases and J by 6 bases, with 12 bases between the two germline ends. The CDR3 loop is CASSQSIRGSQPQHF. CDR3 in DNA: TGCGCCAGCAGTCAATCGATAAGGGGGAGTCAGCCCCAGCATTTT.

V and J are TRBV6-5 and TRBJ2-2; D possibly corresponds to TRBD2 (5 bases). V was shortened by 5 bases and J by 7 bases, with 11 bases between the two germline ends. The germline CDR1 and CDR2 sequences are MNHEY and SVGAGI. This CDR3 comprises 13 residues. CDR3 DNA sequence: TGTGCCAGCAGTCCGGGGTTGGGCGGGGAGCTGTTTTTT. Translated, it gives CASSPGLGGELFF.

The V call is TRBV7-8, the J call TRBJ1-1; 8 bases are shared with TRBD1. CDR1 and CDR2 (germline): SGHVS, FQNEAQ. Trimming took 6 bases from V and 5 from J; bases not matched to a gene: 11. The CDR3 spans 15 residues. CDR3 in amino acids: CASRFLDRGGTEAFF. DNA of the CDR3: TGTGCCAGCAGGTTTTTAGACAGGGGAGGAACTGAAGCTTTCTTT.

The CDR3 coding sequence is TGCGCCAGCAGGCTAGCGGGGGCCTACGAGCAGTACTTC. This translates into CASRLAGAYEQYF. The rearrangement links TRBV10-2 to TRBJ2-7; 10 bases fit TRBD2. Trimming removed 6 bases from V and 2 bases from J; junction bases left unmatched: 1. CDR3 length equals 13 residues. The germline gives CDR1 WSHSY, CDR2 SAAADI.

CDR3 bases: TGTGCCAGCAGCTACCCCGGTGGCCCCTCGGGGCTGGGGGCAGGCTACACCTTC. It codes for CASSYPGGPSGLGAGYTF. The chain combines TRBV7-8 with TRBJ1-2, with D perhaps TRBD1 (6 bases). The CDR3 consists of 18 residues. Trimming shortened V by 4 bases and J by 8 bases, and 29 bases separated the two germline ends. CDR1 SGHVS and CDR2 FQNEAQ come from the germline V gene.

The V gene is TRBV2, the J gene TRBJ1-3; D is possibly TRBD1 (6 bases). Germline V gives CDR1 SNHLY, CDR2 FYNNEI. The V and J ends lost 5 bases and 4 bases respectively, with 15 bases between them. This CDR3 comprises 15 residues. The CDR3 nucleotides are TGTGCCAGCAGTTCCCAGGGGACTAGAGGAAACACCATATATTTT. Protein: CASSSQGTRGNTIYF.

The J gene is TRBJ2-6, the V gene TRBV4-1; a weak D match, TRBD2 (5 bases). The CDR3 loop spans 16 amino acids. The germline CDR1 and CDR2 sequences are MGHRA and YSYEKL. The V gene lost 1 base and the J gene lost 2 bases, with 9 bases spanning the gap. The CDR3 DNA is TGCGCCAGCAGCCAAGCGCTGGGAGCTGGGGCCAACGTCCTGACTTTC. Amino acids: CASSQALGAGANVLTF.

The rearrangement joins TRBV13 to TRBJ2-1; tentatively, D is TRBD2 (6 bases). Trimming took 3 bases from V and 3 from J, leaving 12 bases between them. Germline V gene lookup returns CDR1 PRHDT and CDR2 FYEKMQ (reference sequence). The CDR3 contains 15 residues. The CDR3 sequence is CASSFGGIIYNEQFF. CDR3 in DNA: TGTGCCAGCAGCTTTGGAGGGATAATCTACAATGAGCAGTTCTTC.

This clone was counted a single time. V is TRBV20-1 and J is TRBJ2-7, with unresolved D. The CDR3 spans 11 residues. The V gene's germline CDR1 is DFQATT and CDR2 SNEGSKA (reference sequence). With 6 bases removed from V and 2 bases from J, the gap between germline ends came to 8 bases. The DNA for the CDR3 is TGCAGTGCCTATGAGACCTACGAGCAGTACTTC. Its protein product is CSAYETYEQYF.